Listed below are T cell receptor beta chains from one sample, sequenced in a study of T-cell memory formation after mild COVID-19. TCRdb re-analysed the 5' RACE reads in MiXCR, keeping a single row per CDR3 protein. The table has 300,000 to 350,000 distinct CDR3 sequences, under 15% seen once. Input material: PBMCs or a T cell subset sorted from them (not recorded which). These receptors were collected from a man between 18 and 35 years old who had mild COVID-19 (a few samples of this study predate the infection). Cell type and time point are not known. Both conserved end residues are part of each CDR3. The size field is filled for only some rows; it gives once, few, many or a size class.

j_call clone_size v_call cdr3_aa
TRBJ2-2 NA TRBV6-2/TRBV6-3 CASSYTQGAQVFF
TRBJ1-1 few TRBV6-1 CASRAHRGDYTEAFF
TRBJ1-5 few TRBV3-1 CASSLTGWDQPQHF
TRBJ2-7 many TRBV20-1 CSAIRPALYEQYF
TRBJ1-6 NA TRBV4-1 CASSQGEGGRALHF
TRBJ1-5 NA TRBV6-6 CASSYGYSSNQPQHF
TRBJ1-1 few TRBV7-9 CASSKAAAETEAFF
TRBJ1-2 NA TRBV20-1 CTCPSLSGYTF
TRBJ2-2 few TRBV7-9 CASSSSPRTANTGELFF
TRBJ1-1 NA TRBV5-1 CASSLGDRGAEAFF
TRBJ2-3 many TRBV6-2/TRBV6-3 CASSYFRGRGADTQYF
TRBJ1-2 few TRBV6-1 CASSRTGIYGYTF
TRBJ1-1 few TRBV2 CASSYDREAFF
TRBJ2-7 few TRBV27 CASSFTTGGYEQYF
TRBJ2-4 few TRBV4-1 CASSPPGAKNIQYF
TRBJ2-5 NA TRBV7-9 CASSRGPRQETQYF
TRBJ1-1 NA TRBV28 CDSSSGGGNTEAFF
TRBJ2-3 NA TRBV9 CASSVGSGSTDTQYF
TRBJ2-2 few TRBV6-2/TRBV6-3 CASTQGTFTGELFF
TRBJ2-5 few TRBV6-5 CASSPGQGGTQYF
TRBJ1-2 NA TRBV6-5 CASSFLRDSYGYTF
TRBJ1-1 NA TRBV5-1 CASSLVIRDRATGVQVNTEAFF
TRBJ1-2 few TRBV7-2 CASSPAGGTIGYTF
TRBJ1-4 few TRBV29-1 CSVYIPGEGTNEKLFF
TRBJ1-3 few TRBV4-3 CASSQDRGGGTIYF
TRBJ2-3 few TRBV5-6 CASSLGGGAPDTQYF
TRBJ2-5 NA TRBV7-3 CASSRDLTDLATQYF
TRBJ1-4 NA TRBV2 CASMSNPGINEKLFF
TRBJ2-7 many TRBV12-3/TRBV12-4 CASRWTYSYEQYF
TRBJ1-1 NA TRBV27 CAIKGAGEAFF
TRBJ1-1 many TRBV5-1 CASSQTMNTEAFF
TRBJ1-1 few TRBV10-3 CAISERGTTEAFF
TRBJ1-5 NA TRBV7-2 CASSLHAGQNQPQHF
TRBJ2-1 NA TRBV18 CASSPRTYGGNEHFF
TRBJ2-3 few TRBV6-6 CASSYSHGTDTQYF
TRBJ1-1 few TRBV7-9 CASSLDRFPGGTEAFF
TRBJ2-1 many TRBV7-8 CASSPYGGGVYNEQFF
TRBJ2-1 NA TRBV4-3 CASSPGLAGAGDEQFF
TRBJ2-1 few TRBV4-3 CASSRGLAGALSYNEQFF
TRBJ1-2 NA TRBV7-2 CASSLFRGQGLGYTF
TRBJ2-2 NA TRBV28 CASGGEPGELFF
TRBJ2-7 many TRBV6-6 CASSATGTGVDEQYF
TRBJ1-1 NA TRBV12-3/TRBV12-4 CASTLGGWEAFF
TRBJ1-2 few TRBV5-4 CASSLAVHGQSSYGYTF
TRBJ2-1 many TRBV3-1 CASSQGIATTVGFF
TRBJ2-7 NA TRBV7-9 CASSTREEQYF
TRBJ1-4 few TRBV5-1 CASSLKGAANEKLFF
TRBJ2-1 few TRBV6-2/TRBV6-3 CASSPSRRAGHNEQFF
TRBJ2-1 many TRBV30 CAWSRNSYNEQFF
TRBJ1-3 NA TRBV11-2 CASSPIGTAGNTIYF
TRBJ2-1 NA TRBV6-6 CASSYSGQGERNEQFF
TRBJ1-5 few TRBV2 CASSGQDQPQHF
TRBJ2-7 NA TRBV2 CASSRGPPFYEQYF
TRBJ1-2 NA TRBV7-9 CASSFTTLYGYTF
TRBJ1-2 many TRBV6-5 CASVRAGGLSNYGYTF
TRBJ2-1 many TRBV7-3 CASSNGQGAYNEQFF
TRBJ2-5 few TRBV6-6 CASSYPTSGGEETQYF
TRBJ1-1 once TRBV7-6 CASSLEVSEGEAFF
TRBJ2-5 NA TRBV20-1 CSARDPGASETQYF
TRBJ2-5 NA TRBV7-9 CASSMLSGRKYF